Below, 5 T cell receptor beta chains from the same sample are listed, as sequenced in a study of radiation and T cells in renal cell carcinoma. The time point is: blood 4 weeks post-SBRT, at nephrectomy. Indicated treatment: 15 Gy SBRT to primary tumor, nephrectomy 4 weeks later. The repertoire was sequenced with immunoSEQ multiplex PCR; TCRdb's copy has only in-frame clones and lacks some. The sample lists about 170,000 clones, about 88% occurring once. The input for sequencing was blood, taken from a patient whose treatment included radiotherapy and nephrectomy. All receptors derive from a woman aged 45-59 years with renal cell carcinoma.

V is TRBV7-3 and J is TRBJ1-2; possible D gene TRBD1, 6 bases. The ends were cut back, 4 bases at V and 0 bases at J, with 12 bases in the middle. Germline CDR1 reads SGHTA; CDR2 reads FQGTGA. The length of the CDR3 is 15 residues. CDR3 loop: CASSSQGPTNYGYTF. CDR3 in DNA: TGTGCCAGCAGCTCACAGGGCCCAACTAACTATGGCTACACCTTC.

This clone was seen a single time. The gene calls are TRBV5-4 and TRBJ1-1, with TRBD1 matching over 7 bases. Germline assignment: CDR1 SGHNT and CDR2 YYREEE (reference sequence). CDR3 length: 16 amino acids. After removal of 4 bases from V and 2 bases from J, the junction contained 11 bases not matched to a gene. The CDR3 sequence: CASSGTGAGENTEAFF. DNA of the CDR3: TGTGCCAGCAGCGGTACAGGGGCCGGTGAAAACACTGAAGCTTTCTTT.

The chain carries TRBV29-1 and TRBJ1-2; D call uncertain. V was cut by 6 bases and J by 0 bases, with 11 bases left in between. In germline, CDR1 is SQVTM, CDR2 ANQGSEA. CDR3 length equals 13 residues. The CDR3 reads CSVGTGTNYGYTF. The CDR3 nucleotides are TGCAGCGTCGGTACCGGGACTAACTATGGCTACACCTTC.

This sequence joins TRBV2 and TRBJ1-3; tentative D call: TRBD1 (5 bases). Deletions cut 5 bases from V and 4 bases from J, with 15 bases between. There are 15 residues in the CDR3. Germline V gene data show CDR1 as SNHLY and CDR2 as FYNNEI. CDR3 region: CASSRSGTQGNTIYF. The CDR3 bases are TGTGCCAGCAGTCGATCCGGGACCCAAGGAAACACCATATATTTT.

The chain recombines TRBV7-2 with TRBJ2-3; D may be TRBD2 (7 bases). The CDR3 length is 16 residues. Per the germline V gene, CDR1 is SGHTA and CDR2 is FQGNSA. V lost 7 bases, J lost 3 bases, and 20 bases lay in between. The CDR3 DNA sequence: TGTGCCAGCAACCCCGTGGGGGGGGCCGGGACAGATACGCAGTATTTT. Protein sequence: CASNPVGGAGTDTQYF.